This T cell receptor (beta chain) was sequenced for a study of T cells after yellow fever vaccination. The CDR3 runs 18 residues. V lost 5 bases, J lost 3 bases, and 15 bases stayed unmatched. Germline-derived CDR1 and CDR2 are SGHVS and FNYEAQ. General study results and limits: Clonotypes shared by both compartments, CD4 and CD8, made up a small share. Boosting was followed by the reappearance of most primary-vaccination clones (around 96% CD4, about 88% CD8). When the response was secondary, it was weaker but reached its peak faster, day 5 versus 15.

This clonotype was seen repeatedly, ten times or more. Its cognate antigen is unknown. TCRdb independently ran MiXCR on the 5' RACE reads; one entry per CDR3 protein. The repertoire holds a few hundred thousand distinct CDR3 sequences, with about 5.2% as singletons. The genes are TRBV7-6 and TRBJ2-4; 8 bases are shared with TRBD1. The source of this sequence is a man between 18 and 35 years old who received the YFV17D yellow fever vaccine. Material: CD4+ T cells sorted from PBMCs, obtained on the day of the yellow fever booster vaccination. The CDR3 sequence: CASSPRTGSSSGKNIQYF. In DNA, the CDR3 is TGTGCCAGCAGCCCGCGGACAGGGTCAAGCTCGGGCAAAAACATTCAGTACTTC.